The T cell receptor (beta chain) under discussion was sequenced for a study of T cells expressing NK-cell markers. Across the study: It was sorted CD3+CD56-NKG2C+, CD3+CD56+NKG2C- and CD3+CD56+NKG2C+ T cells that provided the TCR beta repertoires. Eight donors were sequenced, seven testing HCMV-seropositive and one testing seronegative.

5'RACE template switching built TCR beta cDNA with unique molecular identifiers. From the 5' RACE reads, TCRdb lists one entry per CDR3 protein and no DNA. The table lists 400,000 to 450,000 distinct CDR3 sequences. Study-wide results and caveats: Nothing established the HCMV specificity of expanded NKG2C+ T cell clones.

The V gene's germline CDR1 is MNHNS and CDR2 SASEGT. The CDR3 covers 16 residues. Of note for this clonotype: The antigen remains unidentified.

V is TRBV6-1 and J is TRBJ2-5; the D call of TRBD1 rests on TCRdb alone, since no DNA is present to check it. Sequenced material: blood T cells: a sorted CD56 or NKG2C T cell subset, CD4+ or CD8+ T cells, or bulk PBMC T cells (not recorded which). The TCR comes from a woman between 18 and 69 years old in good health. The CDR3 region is CASRTTAGSRQETQYF.